The rows below give T cell receptor beta chains drawn from one sample of a study of T-cell memory formation after mild COVID-19. Each CDR3 protein is one row after TCRdb ran MiXCR on the 5' RACE reads. The profile shows hundreds of thousands of distinct CDR3 sequences, roughly 17% of them singletons. Material for sequencing was PBMCs or a T cell subset sorted from them (not recorded which). Receptors were obtained from a man between 18 and 35 years old who had mild COVID-19 (a few samples of this study predate the infection). Cell type and time point are not known. The CDR3 runs from the conserved cysteine through the conserved F or W. The order of the fields is J gene, V gene, D gene, clone size, CDR3 protein, CDR3 DNA. A D gene is named only where the DNA matches it firmly. Some rows mark clone size as missing; the rest say once, few, many or name a class of expanded clone.

>TRBJ1-5|TRBV6-2/TRBV6-3|.|few
CASSRRQAITRPNQPQHF
TGTGCCAGCAGCCGCCGACAGGCGATTACCCGACCAAATCAGCCCCAGCATTTT
>TRBJ2-7|TRBV29-1|TRBD1|few
CSVDSGQGISEQYF
TGCAGCGTTGATTCGGGACAGGGGATTTCCGAGCAGTACTTC
>TRBJ2-3|TRBV23-1|.|few
CASSQSPSWTTDTQYF
TGCGCCAGCAGTCAATCCCCTAGCTGGACGACAGATACGCAGTATTTT
>TRBJ2-5|TRBV21-1|.|.
CARGGRRKETQYF
TGTGCCAGAGGAGGCAGGAGGAAAGAGACCCAGTACTTC
>TRBJ2-2|TRBV20-1|.|.
CSARGLLETGELFF
TGCAGTGCTAGAGGGTTATTAGAGACCGGGGAGCTGTTTTTT
>TRBJ2-6|TRBV3-1|.|few
CASSHGWSQRDFSGANVLTF
TGTGCCAGCAGCCACGGGTGGTCGCAACGCGATTTCTCTGGGGCCAACGTCCTGACTTTC
>TRBJ2-7|TRBV2|.|many
CASSDRLPPEQYF
TGTGCCAGCAGTGATCGACTCCCCCCCGAGCAGTACTTC
>TRBJ2-3|TRBV12-3/TRBV12-4|.|.
CASSFPGRSTDTQYF
TGTGCCAGCAGTTTTCCGGGTAGGAGCACAGATACGCAGTATTTT
>TRBJ1-3|TRBV7-8|TRBD1|.
CASSSARDRDWNTIYF
TGTGCCAGCAGCTCGGCCCGGGACAGGGATTGGAACACCATATATTTT
>TRBJ1-5|TRBV27|.|.
CASSLSGSGQPQHF
TGTGCCAGCAGTTTATCAGGGAGTGGGCAGCCCCAGCATTTT
>TRBJ2-2|TRBV5-1|.|.
CASSLRGGATGELFF
TGCGCCAGCAGCTTGAGGGGCGGTGCGACCGGGGAGCTGTTTTTT
>TRBJ2-1|TRBV20-1|TRBD2|.
CSARDPQRGGLYNEQFF
TGCAGTGCTAGAGATCCCCAGCGGGGGGGGTTATACAATGAGCAGTTCTTC
>TRBJ1-1|TRBV3-1|.|.
CASSQGVARTEAFF
TGTGCCAGCAGCCAGGGGGTGGCCCGGACTGAAGCTTTCTTT
>TRBJ2-3|TRBV7-9|.|.
CASSSLGRNTDTQYF
TGTGCCAGCAGCTCCCTTGGTAGGAACACAGATACGCAGTATTTT
>TRBJ2-2|TRBV28|TRBD1|few
CASNPPGGTGELFF
TGTGCCAGCAATCCCCCAGGGGGCACCGGGGAGCTGTTTTTT
>TRBJ2-3|TRBV11-2|.|few
CASSPIGRTDTQYF
TGTGCCAGCAGCCCCATTGGTAGGACAGATACGCAGTATTTT
>TRBJ1-6|TRBV6-6|.|few
CASRKDASSYNSPLHF
TGTGCCAGCAGAAAGGACGCAAGCTCCTATAATTCACCCCTCCACTTT
>TRBJ2-1|TRBV7-6|.|many
CASSWGLEQFF
TGTGCCAGCAGCTGGGGGTTGGAGCAGTTCTTC
>TRBJ1-2|TRBV5-1|TRBD1|few
CASSRGGTGERYGYTF
TGCGCCAGCAGCAGAGGAGGGACAGGAGAGAGGTATGGCTACACCTTC